Here is one T cell receptor (beta chain) with its context. The data were taken from a study of blood T cell repertoires in COVID-19. For the study at large: COVID-19 samples collected from the United States, Italy and Spain covered acute and convalescent phases. PBMCs, B-cell-depleted T cells, or T cells were the source of the cDNA or gDNA that made up the material.

Source study methods: Reference gene primer amplification yielded estimated nucleated cell counts. Produced via immunoSEQ multiplex PCR; TCRdb's table is partial and in-frame only. Clone size and the V and J calls come from that table; the DNA yielded D and trimming. The sample consists of around 60,000 clones, over 75% of them appearing once. Trimming shortened V by 6 bases and J by 8 bases, and 13 bases separated the two germline ends. This CDR3 spans 12 amino acids. Germline V CDR1 and CDR2: SGHVS, FNYEAQ. This sequence joins TRBV7-6 and TRBJ1-1; TRBD1 might be the D (5 bases). The source of this sequence is a human donor in a cohort sampled during active COVID-19. Source material: peripheral blood. CDR3 region: CASRSMGPEAFF. The CDR3 DNA reads as TGTGCCAGCAGGTCTATGGGGCCCGAAGCTTTCTTT.